A selection of T cell receptor beta chains follows, all from one sample in a study of blood T cells in healthy people across ages. One entry per CDR3 protein results from TCRdb running MiXCR on the 5' RACE reads. The sample holds some 760,000 distinct CDR3 sequences, 20% to 30% seen once. The sample was also reused in another study, on T cells of mothers and their children.

Sequences were obtained from blood. The receptors derive from a boy younger than 18 in good health. Both conserved end residues are part of each CDR3.

J gene: TRBJ1-2
V gene: TRBV7-2
CDR3 protein: CASSLEGQDLGEGYTF

J gene: TRBJ1-1
V gene: TRBV5-1
CDR3 protein: CASSHGGGNTEAFF

J gene: TRBJ2-7
V gene: TRBV25-1
CDR3 protein: CASSEGKAPQYF

J gene: TRBJ2-3
V gene: TRBV4-2
CDR3 protein: CASSQGLAGPLRDTQYF

J gene: TRBJ2-7
V gene: TRBV10-3
CDR3 protein: CAISGQGLGGSYEQYF

J gene: TRBJ2-1
V gene: TRBV7-9
CDR3 protein: CASSLAHSGGPYNEQFF

J gene: TRBJ2-5
V gene: TRBV28
CDR3 protein: CASSLIRDGIGTQYF

J gene: -
V gene: TRBV9
CDR3 protein: CASSTPGVLPYEQYF

J gene: TRBJ2-5
V gene: TRBV11-3
CDR3 protein: CASSFWDSRAETQYF

J gene: TRBJ2-5
V gene: TRBV4-1
CDR3 protein: CASSQESDLGLAGGPQETQYF

J gene: TRBJ2-1
V gene: TRBV20-1
CDR3 protein: CSAKREASYNEQSF

J gene: TRBJ2-1
V gene: TRBV12-3/TRBV12-4
CDR3 protein: CASSLLGGHSYNEQFF

J gene: TRBJ2-5
V gene: TRBV9
CDR3 protein: CASSVIPGYQETQYF

J gene: TRBJ2-1
V gene: TRBV21-1
CDR3 protein: CASSTKVGDSNYNEQFF

J gene: -
V gene: TRBV19
CDR3 protein: CASSPEPGQIYYEQYF

J gene: TRBJ2-1
V gene: TRBV12-3/TRBV12-4
CDR3 protein: CASSLDVIYNEQFF

J gene: TRBJ1-2
V gene: TRBV20-1
CDR3 protein: CSARGVGTSYYGYTF

J gene: TRBJ1-4
V gene: TRBV7-6
CDR3 protein: CASSFSGRPNEKLFF

J gene: TRBJ1-1
V gene: TRBV7-2
CDR3 protein: CASSPQGMNTEAFF

J gene: -
V gene: TRBV4-3
CDR3 protein: CASSQVALPAGEQFF

J gene: TRBJ2-5
V gene: TRBV5-1
CDR3 protein: CASSLAVVGDGETQYF

J gene: TRBJ1-1
V gene: TRBV7-2
CDR3 protein: CASSPTGGAITEAFF

J gene: -
V gene: TRBV4-1
CDR3 protein: CASSQGSEQYF

J gene: TRBJ2-5
V gene: TRBV18
CDR3 protein: CASSPGQGEGRETQYF

J gene: TRBJ1-2
V gene: TRBV7-3
CDR3 protein: CASSEAGGGYGYTF

J gene: TRBJ2-3
V gene: TRBV10-1
CDR3 protein: CASSVGGKADTQYF

J gene: TRBJ1-2
V gene: TRBV28
CDR3 protein: CASSGTPGYTF

J gene: TRBJ2-3
V gene: TRBV7-9
CDR3 protein: CASSATSGGVLTDTQYF

J gene: TRBJ2-2
V gene: TRBV7-3
CDR3 protein: CASSLVGGWTGELFF

J gene: TRBJ2-3
V gene: TRBV12-3/TRBV12-4
CDR3 protein: CASSVGGRLSDTQYF

J gene: TRBJ2-1
V gene: TRBV6-2/TRBV6-3
CDR3 protein: CASSHLGGDEQFF

J gene: TRBJ1-1
V gene: TRBV5-1
CDR3 protein: CASSTTGTVVEAFF

J gene: TRBJ2-1
V gene: TRBV2
CDR3 protein: CASSEEGFYNEQFF

J gene: TRBJ2-7
V gene: TRBV7-2
CDR3 protein: CASSPYPGLYEQYF

J gene: TRBJ1-4
V gene: TRBV4-2
CDR3 protein: CASSQGGRGNEKLFF

J gene: TRBJ2-1
V gene: TRBV7-9
CDR3 protein: CASSSNSDVLDSYNEQFF

J gene: TRBJ2-5
V gene: TRBV10-3
CDR3 protein: CAIMSGGAETQYF

J gene: TRBJ2-2
V gene: TRBV24-1
CDR3 protein: CATSGQSTGELFF

J gene: TRBJ2-1
V gene: TRBV29-1
CDR3 protein: CSVGGTSGRNEQFF

J gene: TRBJ2-1
V gene: TRBV12-3/TRBV12-4
CDR3 protein: CASSSPGTRDNEQFF

J gene: TRBJ2-1
V gene: TRBV7-2
CDR3 protein: CASSLIGGRGLSSYNEQFF

J gene: TRBJ2-2
V gene: TRBV4-1
CDR3 protein: CASLQYRGLEGTGELFF

J gene: TRBJ1-5
V gene: TRBV20-1
CDR3 protein: CSARVEGDNQPQHF

J gene: TRBJ2-7
V gene: TRBV5-1
CDR3 protein: CASSYYGTSGPYEQYF

J gene: TRBJ2-1
V gene: TRBV7-2
CDR3 protein: CASSLDGGQQPYNEQFF

J gene: -
V gene: TRBV7-2
CDR3 protein: CASRSGNEQFF

J gene: TRBJ2-3
V gene: TRBV20-1
CDR3 protein: CSAPRQDTQYF

J gene: TRBJ1-2
V gene: TRBV20-1
CDR3 protein: CSATGTAARCTF

J gene: TRBJ2-7
V gene: TRBV11-2
CDR3 protein: CASSLRWGRDDEQYF

J gene: TRBJ1-2
V gene: TRBV4-3
CDR3 protein: CASSQEGQGGYTF